These T cell receptor beta chains were read from a single sample in a study of Graves' ophthalmopathy and Graves' hyperthyroidism. TCRdb called the multiplex PCR reads again in MiXCR, with one record for every CDR3 protein. Of approximately 1.2 million distinct CDR3 sequences detected, less than 45% appear once; the ten largest clones hold 11%. Source material: peripheral blood or thyroid tissue (not recorded which). The source is an adult man with Graves' hyperthyroidism. CDR3s include the opening cysteine and the closing phenylalanine or tryptophan. D genes are given only for firm matches. Part of the rows lack a size; the others show once, few, many or a class for expanded clones.

clone size: few
D gene: NA
J gene: TRBJ1-5
V gene: TRBV4-2
CDR3 protein: CASSQGRAGGAQHF
CDR3 DNA: TGTGCCAGCAGCCAAGGACGGGCGGGGGGGGCCCAGCATTTT

clone size: few
D gene: TRBD1
J gene: TRBJ2-7
V gene: TRBV14
CDR3 protein: CASSLSGTGTPSSYEQYF
CDR3 DNA: TGTGCCAGCAGCCTAAGCGGGACAGGGACTCCCTCCTCCTACGAGCAGTACTTC

clone size: many
D gene: NA
J gene: TRBJ1-1
V gene: TRBV12-3/TRBV12-4
CDR3 protein: CASSLGDMNTEAFF
CDR3 DNA: TGTGCCAGCAGTTTGGGGGACATGAACACTGAAGCTTTCTTT

clone size: few
D gene: TRBD1
J gene: TRBJ2-7
V gene: TRBV6-5
CDR3 protein: CASSGTGGFYEQYF
CDR3 DNA: TGTGCCAGCAGTGGGACAGGGGGTTTCTACGAGCAGTACTTC

clone size: few
D gene: TRBD1
J gene: TRBJ2-7
V gene: TRBV7-9
CDR3 protein: CASSARDRVDYEQYF
CDR3 DNA: TGTGCCAGCAGTGCAAGGGACAGGGTTGACTACGAGCAGTACTTC

clone size: once
D gene: NA
J gene: TRBJ1-6
V gene: TRBV7-2
CDR3 protein: CASSLTKYGGGGPPLHF
CDR3 DNA: TGTGCCAGCAGCTTGACGAAATACGGGGGTGGCGGTCCACCCCTCCACTTT

clone size: few
D gene: TRBD1
J gene: TRBJ1-1
V gene: TRBV7-2
CDR3 protein: CASSQRQGGPEAFF
CDR3 DNA: TGTGCCAGCAGCCAACGACAGGGAGGCCCTGAAGCTTTCTTT

clone size: many
D gene: NA
J gene: TRBJ1-1
V gene: TRBV7-2
CDR3 protein: CASSLDRGRGEAFF
CDR3 DNA: TGTGCCAGCAGCTTAGATAGAGGGAGGGGAGAAGCTTTCTTT

clone size: once
D gene: NA
J gene: TRBJ1-5
V gene: TRBV7-2
CDR3 protein: CASPPGGPQHF
CDR3 DNA: TGTGCCAGCCCTCCGGGGGGGCCCCAGCATTTT

clone size: many
D gene: TRBD1
J gene: TRBJ2-7
V gene: TRBV10-3
CDR3 protein: CAIGKEYGQETYEQYF
CDR3 DNA: TGTGCCATCGGAAAGGAGTACGGACAGGAAACCTACGAGCAGTACTTC

clone size: many
D gene: NA
J gene: TRBJ2-7
V gene: TRBV20-1
CDR3 protein: CSANKGADEQYF
CDR3 DNA: TGCAGTGCTAACAAAGGGGCCGACGAGCAGTACTTC

clone size: many
D gene: TRBD1
J gene: TRBJ2-6
V gene: TRBV10-3
CDR3 protein: CAISEMGQGDFGANVLTF
CDR3 DNA: TGTGCCATCAGTGAGATGGGACAGGGGGATTTTGGGGCCAACGTCCTGACTTTC

clone size: few
D gene: NA
J gene: TRBJ2-5
V gene: TRBV29-1
CDR3 protein: CSVDHGSGETQYF
CDR3 DNA: TGCAGCGTTGATCACGGTTCCGGGGAGACCCAGTACTTC

clone size: NA
D gene: TRBD1
J gene: TRBJ1-2
V gene: TRBV19
CDR3 protein: CASSAGQYAGYTF
CDR3 DNA: TGTGCCAGTAGTGCGGGACAGTACGCGGGCTACACCTTC

clone size: few
D gene: TRBD1
J gene: TRBJ1-6
V gene: TRBV10-3
CDR3 protein: CAISATGTGSPLHF
CDR3 DNA: TGTGCCATCAGTGCAACAGGGACAGGCTCACCCCTCCACTTT

clone size: NA
D gene: NA
J gene: TRBJ1-5
V gene: TRBV29-1
CDR3 protein: CSVGTEYKHQHF
CDR3 DNA: TGCAGCGTTGGGACAGAGTATAAGCACCAGCATTTT

clone size: NA
D gene: TRBD1
J gene: TRBJ1-5
V gene: TRBV6-5
CDR3 protein: CASSYGTGAGQPQHF
CDR3 DNA: TGTGCCAGCAGTTACGGGACAGGGGCGGGACAGCCCCAGCATTTT